Presented here are 2 T cell receptor beta chains from one specimen sequenced in a study of siplizumab effects on memory and regulatory T cells. Assay: immunoSEQ multiplex PCR; the TCRdb copy retains only in-frame clones and omits some. The sample contains about 110,000 clones, 93% of which appear only once. Sequenced material: CD4+ T cells sorted from blood. These receptors were collected from a human donor in good health.

The chain is built from TRBV5-6 and TRBJ2-3, with TRBD2 matching over 10 bases. Trimming removed 4 bases from V and 4 bases from J; junction bases left unmatched: 9. Germline CDR1 and CDR2: SGHDT and YYEEEE. CDR3 size: 16 residues. CDR3 nucleotide sequence: TGTGCCAGCAGCCTCGGGCTAGCGGGAGTCCCAGATACGCAGTATTTT. It is translated as CASSLGLAGVPDTQYF.

The V and J genes are TRBV9 and TRBJ1-3; D is perhaps TRBD1 (6 bases). This CDR3 has 17 amino acids. The germline gives CDR1 SGDLS, CDR2 YYNGEE. V was shortened by 4 bases and J by 0 bases, with 17 bases between the two germline ends. CDR3: CASSYREGGFSGNTIYF. The CDR3 bases are TGTGCCAGCAGCTATAGGGAGGGGGGCTTCTCTGGAAACACCATATATTTT.